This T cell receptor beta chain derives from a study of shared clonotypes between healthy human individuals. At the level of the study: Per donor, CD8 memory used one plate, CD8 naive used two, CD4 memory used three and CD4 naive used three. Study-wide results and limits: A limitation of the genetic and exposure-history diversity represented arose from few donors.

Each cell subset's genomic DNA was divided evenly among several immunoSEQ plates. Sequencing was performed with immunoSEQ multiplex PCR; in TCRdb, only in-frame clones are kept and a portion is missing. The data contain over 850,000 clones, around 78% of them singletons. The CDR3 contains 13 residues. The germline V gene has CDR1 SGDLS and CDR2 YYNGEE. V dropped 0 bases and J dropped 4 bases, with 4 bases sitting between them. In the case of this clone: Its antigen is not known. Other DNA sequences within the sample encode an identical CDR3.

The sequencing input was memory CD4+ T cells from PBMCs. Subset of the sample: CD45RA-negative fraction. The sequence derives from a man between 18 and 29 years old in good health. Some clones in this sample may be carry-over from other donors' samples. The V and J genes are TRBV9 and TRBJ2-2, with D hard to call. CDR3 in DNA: TGTGCCAGCAGCGTAGTGAGCACCGGGGAGCTGTTTTTT. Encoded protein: CASSVVSTGELFF.